These T cell receptor beta chains were read from a single sample in a study of blood T cell repertoires in COVID-19. The protocol was immunoSEQ multiplex PCR, while the TCRdb copy is restricted to in-frame clones and leaves out a portion. The table lists some 240,000 clones, roughly 76% of them singletons. The sample consisted of peripheral blood. Source of these receptors: a woman of 80 years or more with COVID-19, enrolled during active disease. CDR3s include the opening cysteine and the closing phenylalanine or tryptophan. A D gene is named only where the DNA matches it firmly. Only part of the rows carry a size: once, few, many, or a class if the clone is expanded.

d_call j_call v_call clone_size cdr3_aa cdr3_nt
. TRBJ2-2 TRBV10-3 few CAISFRVAKNFDTGELFF TGTGCCATCAGTTTCCGGGTCGCCAAAAATTTCGACACCGGGGAGCTGTTTTTT
TRBD2 TRBJ2-1 TRBV30 . CAWSSGRGANEQFF TGTGCCTGGAGTAGCGGGAGGGGGGCAAATGAGCAGTTCTTC
. TRBJ1-1 TRBV7-2 . CASSSARRNTEAFF TGTGCCAGCAGCTCCGCGAGGAGGAACACTGAAGCTTTCTTT
. TRBJ2-6 TRBV6-2/TRBV6-3 once CASSPQVASGANVLTF TGTGCCAGCAGCCCCCAGGTGGCGTCTGGGGCCAACGTCCTGACTTTC
TRBD1 TRBJ2-5 TRBV27 . CASSPPGTGVQTQYF TGTGCCAGCAGTCCTCCCGGGACAGGGGTCCAGACCCAGTACTTC
. TRBJ2-2 TRBV9 . CASSRQNTGELFF TGTGCCAGCAGCCGACAGAACACCGGGGAGCTGTTTTTT
TRBD2 TRBJ2-3 TRBV19 . CASSPRRLGLAGGRDTQYF TGTGCCAGTAGTCCCCGACGATTGGGACTAGCGGGAGGTAGAGATACGCAGTATTTT
TRBD1 TRBJ1-3 TRBV15 . CATSREAGGKGNTIYF TGTGCCACCAGCAGAGAGGCAGGGGGCAAGGGAAACACCATATATTTT
. TRBJ1-4 TRBV3-1/TRBV3-2 . CASSPRYSATNEKLFF TGTGCCAGCAGCCCGCGTTACAGTGCAACTAATGAAAAACTGTTTTTT
TRBD1 TRBJ1-2 TRBV4-3 . CASSRRSGTGYGYTF TGCGCCAGCAGCCGCCGATCCGGGACAGGATATGGCTACACCTTC
. TRBJ2-1 TRBV18 once CASSPPIPRFITHNEQFF TGTGCCAGCTCACCACCGATTCCTAGGTTCATCACACACAATGAGCAGTTCTTC
. TRBJ2-3 TRBV7-9 many CASSSRLEVTDTQYF TGTGCCAGCAGCTCCCGACTGGAAGTCACAGATACGCAGTATTTT
TRBD2 TRBJ2-4 TRBV6-6 once CASSYSTSGIYIQYF TGTGCCAGCAGTTACTCGACTAGCGGGATTTACATTCAGTACTTC
TRBD1 TRBJ2-3 TRBV18 . CASSPGQGETDTQYF TGTGCCAGCTCACCGGGACAGGGTGAAACAGATACGCAGTATTTT
. TRBJ1-4 TRBV5-5 . CASSLGQTGGEKLFF TGTGCCAGCAGCTTGGGACAGACCGGGGGAGAAAAACTGTTTTTT
. TRBJ1-1 TRBV28 few CASGANTEAFF TGTGCCAGCGGGGCGAACACTGAAGCTTTCTTT
. TRBJ1-1 TRBV28 few CASSSPPGQNTEAFF TGTGCCAGCAGTTCTCCACCGGGACAGAACACTGAAGCTTTCTTT
TRBD2 TRBJ2-3 TRBV9 . CASSVGLAGSADTQYF TGTGCCAGCAGCGTAGGACTAGCGGGATCCGCAGATACGCAGTATTTT
. TRBJ1-2 TRBV6-2/TRBV6-3 . CASSYGRRLDTNYGYTF TGTGCCAGCAGTTACGGGCGACGGCTTGATACTAACTATGGCTACACCTTC
. TRBJ1-1 TRBV5-1 . CASSLARPAGDTEAFF TGCGCCAGCAGCTTGGCTAGGCCCGCCGGGGACACTGAAGCTTTCTTT
TRBD1 TRBJ1-3 TRBV3-1/TRBV3-2 . CASRRDRGSGNTIYF TGTGCCAGCAGACGGGACAGGGGCTCTGGAAACACCATATATTTT
TRBD2 TRBJ2-3 TRBV7-9 . CASSLVLAGAADTQYF TGTGCCAGCAGCTTAGTGCTAGCGGGAGCGGCAGATACGCAGTATTTT
TRBD2 TRBJ2-5 TRBV18 . CASSQGGGAPTQYF TGTGCCAGCTCACAAGGCGGGGGGGCACCGACCCAGTACTTC
. TRBJ2-5 TRBV29-1 . CSVEPGETQYF TGCAGCGTTGAGCCCGGGGAGACCCAGTACTTC
. TRBJ2-7 TRBV7-9 . CASSLGEDEQYF TGTGCCAGCAGCTTAGGAGAGGACGAGCAGTACTTC
. TRBJ1-1 TRBV30 . CAWSVGAGGTEAFF TGTGCCTGGAGTGTAGGGGCAGGAGGGACTGAAGCTTTCTTT
. TRBJ1-5 TRBV2 . CASSEALQGNQPQHF TGTGCCAGCAGTGAAGCGCTTCAGGGGAATCAGCCCCAGCATTTT
TRBD1 TRBJ1-1 TRBV7-9 . CASSPDRGGLLHTEAFF TGTGCCAGCAGCCCTGACAGGGGGGGCTTACTGCACACTGAAGCTTTCTTT
. TRBJ2-4 TRBV7-2 . CASSLASASRSRIQYF TGTGCCAGCAGCTTAGCATCGGCTAGCCGTTCCCGCATTCAGTACTTC
TRBD2 TRBJ2-3 TRBV19 . CASSPSGGAADTQYF TGTGCCAGTAGTCCAAGCGGGGGGGCCGCAGATACGCAGTATTTT
TRBD1 TRBJ1-2 TRBV28 . CASSQPTGLGYGYTF TGTGCCAGCAGTCAACCGACAGGGCTGGGCTATGGCTACACCTTC
. TRBJ1-1 TRBV7-2 . CASSLGQGTEAFF TGTGCCAGCAGCTTAGGGCAGGGGACTGAAGCTTTCTTT
. TRBJ1-1 TRBV5-1 . CASSFTRNTEAFF TGCGCCAGCAGCTTCACACGAAACACTGAAGCTTTCTTT
TRBD1 TRBJ1-1 TRBV5-1 . CASSLRTGYTEAFF TGCGCCAGCAGCTTGAGGACAGGGTACACTGAAGCTTTCTTT
. TRBJ2-3 TRBV11-3 . CASSSHYTDTQYF TGTGCCAGCAGCTCTCACTACACAGATACGCAGTATTTT
TRBD1 TRBJ1-5 TRBV19 . CASRETGKGNQPQHF TGTGCCAGTAGGGAGACAGGGAAAGGGAATCAGCCCCAGCATTTT
TRBD2 TRBJ2-5 TRBV19 . CASSIRLARVQETQYF TGTGCCAGTAGTATACGACTAGCGAGGGTTCAAGAGACCCAGTACTTC
. TRBJ2-5 TRBV7-9 . CASSTDPGLGQETQYF TGTGCCAGCAGCACCGATCCGGGACTGGGCCAAGAGACCCAGTACTTC
TRBD1 TRBJ1-2 TRBV27 . CASSPDWDRHYGYTF TGTGCCAGCAGTCCCGATTGGGACAGACACTATGGCTACACCTTC
TRBD2 TRBJ2-1 TRBV3-1/TRBV3-2 . CASSQGSGTSGIF TGTGCCAGCAGCCAAGGGAGTGGGACTAGCGGTATCTTC
. TRBJ1-2 TRBV7-2 . CASSLEGRPPYTF TGTGCCAGCAGCTTAGAAGGCAGGCCTCCCTACACCTTC
TRBD1 TRBJ1-4 TRBV30 few CAWSLRDRGPEKLFF TGTGCCTGGAGTCTCCGGGACAGGGGACCTGAAAAACTGTTTTTT
. TRBJ1-6 TRBV18 . CASSPENRANSPLHF TGTGCCAGCTCACCAGAGAACAGGGCGAATTCACCCCTCCACTTT
. TRBJ2-1 TRBV30 . CAWSVLGLGGNEQFF TGTGCCTGGAGTGTATTGGGACTCGGAGGAAATGAGCAGTTCTTC
. TRBJ1-3 TRBV7-9 . CASSLDRVSGNTIYF TGTGCCAGCAGCTTAGATCGGGTGTCTGGAAACACCATATATTTT
TRBD1 TRBJ1-2 TRBV24-1 . CATSDADRVGNGYTF TGTGCCACCAGTGACGCGGACAGGGTAGGAAATGGCTACACCTTC
TRBD1 TRBJ1-5 TRBV19 . CASSRRVGDSNNQPQHF TGTGCCAGTAGTAGGAGAGTCGGGGACAGCAACAATCAGCCCCAGCATTTT
TRBD1 TRBJ1-1 TRBV6-1 . CASSAPTGVTEAFF TGTGCCAGCAGTGCCCCGACAGGGGTGACTGAAGCTTTCTTT
TRBD1 TRBJ2-7 TRBV28 . CASSFEGALSYEQYF TGTGCCAGCAGTTTCGAGGGGGCTTTATCCTACGAGCAGTACTTC
TRBD1 TRBJ1-1 TRBV6-6 . CASSSPKGGANTEAFF TGTGCCAGCAGTTCTCCAAAAGGGGGCGCAAACACTGAAGCTTTCTTT
. TRBJ1-4 TRBV3-1/TRBV3-2 . CASSQARGTNEKLFF TGTGCCAGCAGCCAGGCCAGGGGCACTAATGAAAAACTGTTTTTT
TRBD1 TRBJ1-5 TRBV2 . CASTGQGAWGNQPQHF TGTGCCAGCACCGGACAGGGGGCGTGGGGCAATCAGCCCCAGCATTTT
TRBD2 TRBJ2-1 TRBV7-3 few CASSLMSGAYNEQFF TGTGCCAGCAGCTTAATGAGCGGGGCCTACAATGAGCAGTTCTTC